One T cell receptor beta chain is described in this entry. Original analysis: Amplification of reference gene primers provided the estimated nucleated cell counts. Data came from immunoSEQ multiplex PCR; TCRdb stores just in-frame clones and leaves some out. V and J calls and clone size are copied from that table; D and trimming were computed from the DNA. The table includes about 58,000 clones, around 79% detected once. These data belong to a study of blood T cell repertoires in COVID-19. V gave up 7 bases and J gave up 3 bases; unmatched junction bases: 9. The CDR3 is 15 amino acids. Germline V gives CDR1 MDHEN, CDR2 SYDVKM.

This receptor was taken from a human donor in a cohort sampled during active COVID-19. V is TRBV28 and J is TRBJ2-7; 10 bases are a match to TRBD1. Sequencing used peripheral blood. CDR3 loop: CASKLGDRGRYEQYF. CDR3 coding DNA: TGTGCCAGCAAACTGGGGGACAGGGGCCGCTACGAGCAGTACTTC.